The T cell receptor (beta chain) described here comes from a study of cytomegalovirus exposure and HLA in healthy donors. Study-wide results and limits: Analysis was carried out at a later point, and it linked a missense DCLRE1C variant to TCR beta V- and J-gene trimming. The analysis excluded some indistinguishable V segments, including TRBV6-2 and TRBV6-3. There was a cluster of highly shared sequence variants that was likely a sequencing artifact.

In its sample, this clone was seen a few times. Its antigen remains unidentified. Use of 60 Vbeta and 13 Jbeta primers characterized the PCR. Here immunoSEQ multiplex PCR was the method, and the copy in TCRdb shows in-frame clones only, minus some. Here the sample spans approximately 75,000 clones, around 84% being singletons. V was pared by 6 bases and J by 2 bases, with 9 bases of the junction left unmatched. Germline CDR1 and CDR2: MNHEY and SVGAGI. The length of the CDR3 is 15 residues. Source material: PBMCs. This clonotype originated in a man between 70 and 80 years old in good health and CMV-seropositive. This chain connects TRBV6-5 to TRBJ1-2, with TRBD1 matching over 7 bases. The CDR3, as DNA: TGTGCCAGCAGCAAACAGGGGTTAGGAAACTATGGCTACACCTTC. The encoded protein is CASSKQGLGNYGYTF.